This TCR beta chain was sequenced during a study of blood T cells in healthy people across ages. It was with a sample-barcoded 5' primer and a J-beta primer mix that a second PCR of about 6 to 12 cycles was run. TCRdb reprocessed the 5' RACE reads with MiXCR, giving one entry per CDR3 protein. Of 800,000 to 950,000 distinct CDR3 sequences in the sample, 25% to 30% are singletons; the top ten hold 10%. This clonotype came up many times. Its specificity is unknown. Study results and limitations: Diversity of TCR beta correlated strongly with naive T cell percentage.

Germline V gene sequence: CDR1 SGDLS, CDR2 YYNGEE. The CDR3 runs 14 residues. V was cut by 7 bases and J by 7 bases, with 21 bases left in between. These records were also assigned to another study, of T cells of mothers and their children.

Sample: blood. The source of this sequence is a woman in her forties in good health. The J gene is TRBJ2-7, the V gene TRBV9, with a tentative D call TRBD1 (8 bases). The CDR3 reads CASAGGGQVREQYF. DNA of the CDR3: TGTGCCAGCGCCGGCGGGGGACAGGTGAGGGAGCAGTACTTC.